These 11 T cell receptor beta chains were sequenced from one sample in a study of blood T cell repertoires in COVID-19. Method: immunoSEQ multiplex PCR; TCRdb's copy keeps in-frame clones and lacks some. This table holds about 430,000 clones, roughly 90% found once. The specimen sequenced was PBMCs or T cells enriched from blood (not recorded which). The origin of the receptors is a woman between 18 and 29 years old who had been exposed to COVID-19.

The chain joins TRBV10-3 to TRBJ2-3; 10 nucleotides match TRBD2. V lost 10 bases, J lost 2 bases, and 6 bases stayed unmatched. Germline V lookup: CDR1 ENHRY, CDR2 SYGVKD. This CDR3 spans 14 amino acids. The CDR3 region has the DNA TGTGCCACCAGGACTAGCGGATACACAGATACGCAGTATTTT. This encodes CATRTSGYTDTQYF.

The rearrangement joins TRBV18 to TRBJ1-2, with 7 positions matching TRBD1. With V trimmed by 3 bases and J by 4 bases, 8 bases remained unmatched. Germline-derived CDR1 and CDR2 are KGHSH and LQKENI. This CDR3 region has 15 residues. The CDR3 DNA is TGTGCCAGCTCACCCAGACAGGGCCCGGGCTATGGCTACACCTTC. Encoded protein: CASSPRQGPGYGYTF.

This chain uses TRBV18 with TRBJ2-7; TRBD2 aligns across 13 bases. Germline values: CDR1 KGHSH, CDR2 LQKENI. The CDR3 spans 15 residues. V dropped 2 bases and J dropped 5; count of bases not matched to a gene: 3. Here the CDR3 reads CASSPIGTSGDEQYF. The CDR3 coding sequence is TGTGCCAGCTCACCAATCGGGACTAGCGGGGACGAGCAGTACTTC.

The rearrangement links TRBV6-5 to TRBJ1-4; D may be TRBD1 (6 bases). Germline values: CDR1 MNHEY, CDR2 SVGAGI. CDR3 length: 14 amino acids. The germline V and J ends were trimmed by 7 bases and 3 bases, with 12 bases remaining between them. Here the CDR3 DNA reads TGTGCCAGCAAGGGGGAGGGAGCTAATGAAAAACTGTTTTTT. Amino acids: CASKGEGANEKLFF.

This clone was found a few times. The rearrangement uses TRBV7-9 and TRBJ1-6; 8 nucleotides align to TRBD1. Germline V gene sequence: CDR1 SEHNR, CDR2 FQNEAQ (reference sequence). With V trimmed by 6 bases and J by 10 bases, 14 bases remained unmatched. This CDR3 has 16 residues. CDR3: CASRLFEDRAGSPLHF. As DNA, the CDR3 is TGTGCCAGCAGACTCTTCGAGGACAGGGCGGGATCACCCCTCCACTTT.

J is TRBJ2-1 and V is TRBV7-2; no clear D. V shed 8 bases and J shed 1 base, with 9 bases lying between them. The CDR3 is 13 residues long. Germline loops: CDR1 SGHTA, CDR2 FQGNSA. The CDR3 nucleotides read TGTGCCAGCGCGCATGGTTCCTACAATGAGCAGTTCTTC. Protein sequence: CASAHGSYNEQFF.

The rearrangement links TRBV5-5 to TRBJ2-2; possibly TRBD2 for D (6 bases). CDR1 SGHKS and CDR2 YYEKEE come from the germline V gene (reference sequence). V dropped 0 bases and J dropped 0 bases, with 12 bases sitting between them. This CDR3 is 17 amino acids long. The CDR3 spells CASSLEGTFANTGELFF. The CDR3 DNA reads as TGTGCCAGCAGCTTGGAAGGGACTTTCGCGAACACCGGGGAGCTGTTTTTT.

The genes are TRBV3-1 (or the pseudogene TRBV3-2) and TRBJ1-1; 7 bases align to TRBD1. Trimming took 1 base from V and 3 from J; bases not matched to a gene: 2. Germline V lookup: CDR1 LGHDT, CDR2 YNNKEL (reference sequence). The CDR3 spans 14 residues. The DNA of the CDR3 is TGTGCCAGCAGCCAAGTAACAGGGGACACTGAAGCTTTCTTT. It is translated as CASSQVTGDTEAFF.

The chain employs TRBV2 and TRBJ1-2; 7 bases align to TRBD1. The CDR3 totals 15 residues. J gave up 4 bases and V 8 bases, and 13 bases lay outside the gene matches. The germline V gene encodes CDR1 SNHLY and CDR2 FYNNEI. CDR3 region: CASRSPEGQFYGYTF. The CDR3 DNA reads TGTGCCAGCCGTTCACCAGAGGGACAGTTCTATGGCTACACCTTC.

The rearrangement links TRBV6-5 to TRBJ1-4; tentative D call: TRBD1 (6 bases). Germline V gene data show CDR1 as MNHEY and CDR2 as SVGAGI. V gave up 1 base and J gave up 3 bases, with 12 bases separating them. CDR3 size: 16 residues. CDR3 in DNA: TGTGCCAGCAGTTACTTCCAGGGGAATGCTAATGAAAAACTGTTTTTT. Translation: CASSYFQGNANEKLFF.

J is TRBJ2-1 and V is TRBV11-2; the match to TRBD1 covers 7 bases. Trimming at V came to 7 bases and at J to 7 bases, leaving 10 bases not matched to a gene. Germline lookup yields CDR1 SGHAT and CDR2 FQNNGV. CDR3 length: 14 residues. The CDR3 DNA reads as TGTGCCAGCACCGCGGTAGGGGGCCAAAATGAGCAGTTCTTC. It yields the protein CASTAVGGQNEQFF. The complete variable domain, with remaining parts taken from reference TRBV11-2 and TRBJ2-1, reads EAGVAQSPRYKIIEKRQSVAFWCNPISGHATLYWYQQILGQGPKLLIQFQNNGVVDDSQLPKDRFSAERLKGVDSTLKIQPAKLEDSAVYLCASTAVGGQNEQFFGPGTRLTVL.